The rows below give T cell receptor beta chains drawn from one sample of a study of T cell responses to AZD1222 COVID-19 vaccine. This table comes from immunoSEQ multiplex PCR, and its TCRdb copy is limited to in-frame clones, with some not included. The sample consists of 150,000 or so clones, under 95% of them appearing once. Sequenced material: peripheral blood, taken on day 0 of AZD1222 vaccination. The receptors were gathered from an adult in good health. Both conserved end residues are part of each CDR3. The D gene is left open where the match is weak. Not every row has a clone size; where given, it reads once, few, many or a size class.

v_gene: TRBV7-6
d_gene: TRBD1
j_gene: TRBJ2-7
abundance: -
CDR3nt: TGTGCCAGCAGCCAAAACCCGGGACAGGGTTTTTACGAGCAGTACTTC
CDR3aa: CASSQNPGQGFYEQYF

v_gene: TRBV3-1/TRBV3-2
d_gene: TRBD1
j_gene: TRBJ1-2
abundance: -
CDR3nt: TGTGCCAGCAGCCAAGATAGGGGCCCGGACAGGGACTATGGCTACACCTTC
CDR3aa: CASSQDRGPDRDYGYTF

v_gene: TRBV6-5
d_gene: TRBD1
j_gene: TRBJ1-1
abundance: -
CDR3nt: TGTGCCAGCAGTTACGAGGGGGCGGAGGATACTGAAGCTTTCTTT
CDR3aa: CASSYEGAEDTEAFF

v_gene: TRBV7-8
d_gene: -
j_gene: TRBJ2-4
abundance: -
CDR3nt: TGTGCCAGCAGCTTAGCGGGAAGGGCGATTCGGGACATTCAGTACTTC
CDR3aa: CASSLAGRAIRDIQYF

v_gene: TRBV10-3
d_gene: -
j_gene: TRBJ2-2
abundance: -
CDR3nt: TGTGCCATCAAAGAAGCGACTGCAACCGGGGAGCTGTTTTTT
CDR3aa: CAIKEATATGELFF

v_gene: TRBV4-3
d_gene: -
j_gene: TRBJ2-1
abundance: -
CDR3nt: TGCGCCAGCAGCCAAGGGGCGAGGGGGAGTGGCAATGAGCAGTTCTTC
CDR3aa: CASSQGARGSGNEQFF

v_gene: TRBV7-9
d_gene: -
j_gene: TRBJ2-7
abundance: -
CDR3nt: TGTGCCAGCAGCTTAGGTGGGAGCAAGTACGAGCAGTACTTC
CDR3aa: CASSLGGSKYEQYF

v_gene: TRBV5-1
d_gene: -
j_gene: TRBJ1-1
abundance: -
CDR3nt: TGCGCCAGCAGCGTACTACAGGGAACTGAAGCTTTCTTT
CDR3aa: CASSVLQGTEAFF

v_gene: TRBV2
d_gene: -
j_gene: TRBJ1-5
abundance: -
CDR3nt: TGTGCCAGCAGTCTCCAGGGAAATCAGCCCCAGCATTTT
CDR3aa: CASSLQGNQPQHF

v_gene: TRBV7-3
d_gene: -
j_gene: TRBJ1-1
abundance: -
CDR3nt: TGTGCCAGCAGCCCTGGGGCAACCACTGAAGCTTTCTTT
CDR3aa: CASSPGATTEAFF

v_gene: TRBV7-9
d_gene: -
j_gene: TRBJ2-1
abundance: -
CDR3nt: TGTGCCAGCAGGCGCTCTACGGGGGATGAGCAGTTCTTC
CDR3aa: CASRRSTGDEQFF

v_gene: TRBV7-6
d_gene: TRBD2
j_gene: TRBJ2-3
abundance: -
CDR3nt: TGTGCCAGCAGCCCAACTCGATTAGCGGGACGGGATACGCAGTATTTT
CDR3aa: CASSPTRLAGRDTQYF

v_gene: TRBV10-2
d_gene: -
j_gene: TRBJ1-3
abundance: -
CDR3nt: TGCGCCAGCAGTGTAACAGGCTTACCCTCTGGAAACACCATATATTTT
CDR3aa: CASSVTGLPSGNTIYF

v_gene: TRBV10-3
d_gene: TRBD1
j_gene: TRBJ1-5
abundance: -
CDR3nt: TGTGCCATCAGTCTCAGGGGGCCCCTTAGCAATCAGCCCCAGCATTTT
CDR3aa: CAISLRGPLSNQPQHF

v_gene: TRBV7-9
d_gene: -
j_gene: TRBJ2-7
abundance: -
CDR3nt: TGTGCCAGCAGCTTAGCGTCCGGGAGCGAGCAGTACTTC
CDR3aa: CASSLASGSEQYF

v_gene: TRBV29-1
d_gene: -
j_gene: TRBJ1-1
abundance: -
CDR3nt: TGCAGCGTTGAGTCGGGGAACACTGAAGCTTTCTTT
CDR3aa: CSVESGNTEAFF

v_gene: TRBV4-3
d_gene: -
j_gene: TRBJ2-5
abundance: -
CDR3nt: TGCGCCAGCAGCCAAGATCGGCAGGGAGAGACCCAGTACTTC
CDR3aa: CASSQDRQGETQYF

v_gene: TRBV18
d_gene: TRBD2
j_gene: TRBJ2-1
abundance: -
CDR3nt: TGTGCCAGCTCACCACTGCTCCGGACTAGCGGGGGTAATGAGCAGTTCTTC
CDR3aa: CASSPLLRTSGGNEQFF

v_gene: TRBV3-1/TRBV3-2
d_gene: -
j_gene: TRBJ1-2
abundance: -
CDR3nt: TGTGCCAGCAGCCAAGAATTGGCCTCCGCGCGGATCTACACCTTC
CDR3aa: CASSQELASARIYTF

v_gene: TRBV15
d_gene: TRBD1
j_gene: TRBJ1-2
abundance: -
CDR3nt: TGTGCCACCAGCGCGCAGGGGGCGCGTTATGGCTACACCTTC
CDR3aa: CATSAQGARYGYTF

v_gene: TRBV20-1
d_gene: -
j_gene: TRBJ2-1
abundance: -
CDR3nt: TGCAGTGGGGCGGCTGGCTTTGAGCAGTTCTTC
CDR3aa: CSGAAGFEQFF

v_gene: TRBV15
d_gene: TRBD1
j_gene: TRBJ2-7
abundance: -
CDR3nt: TGTGCCACCAGCGGACGGAGGCAGGGGGAGTACGAGCAGTACTTC
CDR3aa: CATSGRRQGEYEQYF

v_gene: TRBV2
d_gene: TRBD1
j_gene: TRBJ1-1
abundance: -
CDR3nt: TGTGCCAGCAATTTACAGGGGGCGACTGAAGCTTTCTTT
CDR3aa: CASNLQGATEAFF

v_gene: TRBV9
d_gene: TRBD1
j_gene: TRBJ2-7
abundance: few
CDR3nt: TGTGCCAGCAGCGTAAGCGGACAGGGCATCTACGAGCAGTACTTC
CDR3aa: CASSVSGQGIYEQYF

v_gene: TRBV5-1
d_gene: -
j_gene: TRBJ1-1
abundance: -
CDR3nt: TGCGCCAGCAGCTTGACAGACATGAACACTGAAGCTTTCTTT
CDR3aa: CASSLTDMNTEAFF

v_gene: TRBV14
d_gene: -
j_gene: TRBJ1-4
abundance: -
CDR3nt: TGTGCCAGCAGCCAATACTTCAATGAAAAACTGTTTTTT
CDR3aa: CASSQYFNEKLFF

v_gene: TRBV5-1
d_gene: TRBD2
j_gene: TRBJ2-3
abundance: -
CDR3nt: TGCGCCAGCAGCAGAGAGACTAGCGGCTTCACCCATACGCAGTATTTT
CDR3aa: CASSRETSGFTHTQYF

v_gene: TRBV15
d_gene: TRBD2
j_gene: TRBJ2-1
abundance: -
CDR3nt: TGTGCCACCAGCAGAGATAGAGGGGAAATAGCGGGAGGTATCGACAATGAGCAGTTCTTC
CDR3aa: CATSRDRGEIAGGIDNEQFF

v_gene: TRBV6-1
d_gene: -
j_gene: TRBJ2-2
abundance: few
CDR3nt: TGTGCCAGCAGTGGGGCACAGGAGCCGAACACCGGGGAGCTGTTTTTT
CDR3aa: CASSGAQEPNTGELFF

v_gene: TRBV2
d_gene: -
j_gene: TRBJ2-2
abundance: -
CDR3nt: TGTGCCAGCAGTGAATCGTCCCTGCCGAGGAGCGGGGAGCTGTTTTTT
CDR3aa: CASSESSLPRSGELFF

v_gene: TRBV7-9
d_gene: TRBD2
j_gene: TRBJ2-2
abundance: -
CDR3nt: TGTGCCAGCAGCTCCACACTCGGGAGGAAGCGGGCTAACACCGGGGAGCTGTTTTTT
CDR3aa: CASSSTLGRKRANTGELFF

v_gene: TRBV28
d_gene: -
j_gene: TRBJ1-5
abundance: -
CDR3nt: TGTGCCAGCACCACAAGTGGCCAGCCCCAGCATTTT
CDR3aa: CASTTSGQPQHF

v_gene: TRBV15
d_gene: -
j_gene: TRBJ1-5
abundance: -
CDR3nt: TGTGCCACCAGCAGTGGGGGGATCGGTCAGCCCCAGCATTTT
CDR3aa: CATSSGGIGQPQHF

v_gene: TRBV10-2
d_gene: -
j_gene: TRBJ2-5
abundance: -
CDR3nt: TGCGCCAGCAGTGGGCAGGGGGAGACCCAGTACTTC
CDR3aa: CASSGQGETQYF

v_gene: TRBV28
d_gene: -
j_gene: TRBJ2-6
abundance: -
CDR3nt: TGTGCCAGCCTAGACTCTGGGGCCAACGTCCTGACTTTC
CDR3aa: CASLDSGANVLTF

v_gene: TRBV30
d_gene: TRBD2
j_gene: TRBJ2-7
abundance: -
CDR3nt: TGTGCCTGGAGTGTGGCGGGAGGGCGATGGCAGTACTTC
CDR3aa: CAWSVAGGRWQYF

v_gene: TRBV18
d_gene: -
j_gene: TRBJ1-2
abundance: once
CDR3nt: TGTGCCAGCTCACCAAGAATGGACCCAAAAGAGGGCTACACCTTC
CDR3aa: CASSPRMDPKEGYTF

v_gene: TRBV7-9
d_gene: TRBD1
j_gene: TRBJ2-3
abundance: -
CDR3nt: TGTGCCAGCAGCTTAGCAAGAGACAGGGCGCCCGTTCGCACGCAGTATTTT
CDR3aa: CASSLARDRAPVRTQYF

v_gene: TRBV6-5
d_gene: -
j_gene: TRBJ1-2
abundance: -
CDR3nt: TGTGCCAGCAGTTACTCAGGAACAGCTTATGGCTACACCTTC
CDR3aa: CASSYSGTAYGYTF

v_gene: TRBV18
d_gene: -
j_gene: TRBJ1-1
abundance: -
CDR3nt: TGTGCCAGCTCACCTCCGGGGGGCGTGTTACCTGAAGCTTTCTTT
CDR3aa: CASSPPGGVLPEAFF

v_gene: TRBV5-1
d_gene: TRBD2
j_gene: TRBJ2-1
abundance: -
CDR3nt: TGCGCCAGCAGACCGGGACTAGCGGGGCACAATGAGCAGTTCTTC
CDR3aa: CASRPGLAGHNEQFF

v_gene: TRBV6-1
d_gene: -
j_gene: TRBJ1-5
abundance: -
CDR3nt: TGTGCCAGCAGTGAACTGTGGGGGAGCAATCAGCCCCAGCATTTT
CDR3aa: CASSELWGSNQPQHF

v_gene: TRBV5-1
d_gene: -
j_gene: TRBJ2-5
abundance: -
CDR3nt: TGCGCCAGCAGCCCCCTAAATGAGGAGACCCAGTACTTC
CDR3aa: CASSPLNEETQYF

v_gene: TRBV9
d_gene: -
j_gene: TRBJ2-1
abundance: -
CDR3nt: TGTGCCAGCAGCGTAGAAGCTGAGGCGACTGAGCAGTTCTTC
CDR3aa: CASSVEAEATEQFF

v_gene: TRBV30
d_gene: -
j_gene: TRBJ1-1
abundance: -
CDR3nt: TGTGCCTGGAAAACGCGTCTGGGGAACACTGAAGCTTTCTTT
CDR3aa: CAWKTRLGNTEAFF

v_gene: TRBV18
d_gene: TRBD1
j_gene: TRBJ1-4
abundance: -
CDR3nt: TGTGCCAGCTCACTGGGACAGGGCGATGAAAAACTGTTTTTT
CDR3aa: CASSLGQGDEKLFF

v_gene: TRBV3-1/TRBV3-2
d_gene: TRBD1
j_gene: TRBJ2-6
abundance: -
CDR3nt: TGTGCCAGCAGCCAAGATCACGTGGGTTTACAGGGGGCCTTTGGGGCCAACGTCCTGACTTTC
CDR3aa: CASSQDHVGLQGAFGANVLTF

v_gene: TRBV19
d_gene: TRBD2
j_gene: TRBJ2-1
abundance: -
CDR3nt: TGTGCCAGTAGTATCGGGGGGTCCTACAATGAGCAGTTCTTC
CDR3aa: CASSIGGSYNEQFF

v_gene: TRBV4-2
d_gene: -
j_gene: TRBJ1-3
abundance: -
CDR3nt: TGTGCCAGCAGCCAAGTTGCAGGGACTGGAAACACCATATATTTT
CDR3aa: CASSQVAGTGNTIYF

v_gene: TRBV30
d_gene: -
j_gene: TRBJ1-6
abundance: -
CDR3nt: TGTGCCTGGAGTGTATCGCGGGGGACAAATTCACCCCTCCACTTT
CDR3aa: CAWSVSRGTNSPLHF

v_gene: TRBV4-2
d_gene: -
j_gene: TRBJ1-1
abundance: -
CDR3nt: TGTGCCAGCACCCGAGGACCCATGAACACTGAAGCTTTCTTT
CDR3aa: CASTRGPMNTEAFF

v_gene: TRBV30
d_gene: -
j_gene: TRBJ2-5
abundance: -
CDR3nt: TGTGCCTGGAGCCTGCCGCGCTTAAGGGAGACCCAGTACTTC
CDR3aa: CAWSLPRLRETQYF

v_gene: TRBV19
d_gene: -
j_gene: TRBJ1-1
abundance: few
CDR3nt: TGTGCCACTGACTCGACAGGAAGGCCCCCGGCTTTCTTT
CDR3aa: CATDSTGRPPAFF

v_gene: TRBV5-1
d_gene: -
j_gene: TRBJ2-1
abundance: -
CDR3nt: TGCGCCAGCAGCTTGATAAGTTCCGCTTACAATGAGCAGTTCTTC
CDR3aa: CASSLISSAYNEQFF

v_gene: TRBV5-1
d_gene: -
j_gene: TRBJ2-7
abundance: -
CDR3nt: TGCGCCAGCAGCTCATCCTACGAGCAGTACTTC
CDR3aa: CASSSSYEQYF